This TCR beta chain appears in the sequencing data of a study of OX40 agonist ivuxolimab in advanced cancers. Sequenced by immunoSEQ multiplex PCR; TCRdb stores in-frame clones only, minus some. The repertoire holds some 64,000 clones, with about 85% as singletons. General observations from the study: CD8+ T cells averaged more expanded clones than CD4+.

With regard to this clone: Its antigen is not identified.

This CDR3 region has 13 residues. Deletions cut 0 bases from V and 7 bases from J, with 4 bases between. Germline-derived CDR1 and CDR2 are LGHNA and YSLEER. The J gene is TRBJ1-6, the V gene TRBV4-3; D gene ambiguous. This sequence originates from an adult with an advanced solid tumor such as melanoma, head and neck, liver or kidney cancer. This material consisted of CD4+ or CD8+ T cells sorted from blood, taken in a trial of the OX40 agonist ivuxolimab. CDR3 bases: TGCGCCAGCAGCCAAGAGGGGAATTCACCCCTCCACTTT. It is translated as CASSQEGNSPLHF.